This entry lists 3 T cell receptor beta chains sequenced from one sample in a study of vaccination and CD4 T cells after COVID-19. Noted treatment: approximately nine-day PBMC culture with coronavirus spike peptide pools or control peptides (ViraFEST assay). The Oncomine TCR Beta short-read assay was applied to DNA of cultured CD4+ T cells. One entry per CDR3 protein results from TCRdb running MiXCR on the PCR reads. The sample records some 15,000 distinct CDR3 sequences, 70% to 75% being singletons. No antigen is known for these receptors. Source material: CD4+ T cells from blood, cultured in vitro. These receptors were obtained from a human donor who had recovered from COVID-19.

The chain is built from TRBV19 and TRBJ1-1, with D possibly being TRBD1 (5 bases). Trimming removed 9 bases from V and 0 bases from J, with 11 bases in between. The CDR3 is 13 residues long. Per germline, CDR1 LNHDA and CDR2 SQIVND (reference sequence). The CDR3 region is CASRGDLNTEAFF. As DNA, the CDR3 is TGTGCCAGCCGTGGGGACCTGAACACTGAAGCTTTCTTT.

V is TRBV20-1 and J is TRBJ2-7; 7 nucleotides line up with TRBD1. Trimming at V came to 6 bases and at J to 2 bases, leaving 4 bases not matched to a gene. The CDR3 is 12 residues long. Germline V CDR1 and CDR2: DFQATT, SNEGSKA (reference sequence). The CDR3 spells CSARQGPYEQYF. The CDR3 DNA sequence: TGCAGTGCCCGACAGGGACCCTACGAGCAGTACTTC.

The DNA of the CDR3 is TGCGGGGGGCACACCCAGCACACTGAAGCTTTCTTT. This gives the protein CGGHTQHTEAFF. V usage is TRBV20-1 and J usage is TRBJ1-1, with TRBD1 as a possible D gene (6 bases). This CDR3 comprises 12 residues. CDR1 is DFQATT, CDR2 SNEGSKA, per germline (reference sequence).